The source of this T cell receptor (beta chain) is a study of CD8 T cells in ankylosing spondylitis. Study-level points and caveats: Several highly homologous variants formed a TCR beta motif that appeared characteristic of ankylosing spondylitis blood.

5'-RACE, quantitative and with molecular barcodes, yielded the TCR beta libraries. TCRdb re-called the 5' RACE reads with MiXCR, one entry per CDR3 protein. The profile shows 250,000 or so distinct CDR3 sequences, roughly a quarter of them singletons. V was clipped by 4 bases and J by 4 bases, with 12 bases between them. The CDR3 totals 15 residues. Germline-derived CDR1 and CDR2 are KGHDR and SFDVKD. This clonotype was observed a few times. Its antigen remains unknown. This TCR derives from a male donor with ankylosing spondylitis or in good health (not recorded which). The chain employs TRBV24-1 and TRBJ2-2; tentatively, D is TRBD1 (6 bases). The sequencing sample was made of blood, either unsorted or a sorted T cell fraction (not recorded which). The CDR3 protein is CATSDRQDFTGELFF. CDR3 bases: TGTGCCACCAGTGACAGACAGGACTTCACCGGGGAGCTGTTTTTT.